The present T cell receptor (beta chain) was sequenced within a study of CD8 T cells in Susac syndrome. From germline, CDR1 is MDHEN and CDR2 SYDVKM. The CDR3 extends over 14 amino acids. Trimming stripped 6 bases from V and 3 bases from J, with 12 bases between. The CD8+ and CD4+ T cells were negatively isolated, with the TEMRA cells enriched by FACS. Reverse transcription used roughly 0.45 to 1 ug RNA and random hexamers. TCR beta CDR3 was amplified by immunoSEQ covering 54 Vbeta and 13 Jbeta. TCRdb reprocessed the immunoSEQ multiplex PCR reads via MiXCR and lists one record per CDR3 protein. This sample has 120,000 to 150,000 distinct CDR3 sequences, with 85% to 95% found just once.

The clonotype comes from a human donor with multiple sclerosis. Material for sequencing was CD4+ T cells from PBMCs. V is TRBV28 and J is TRBJ1-5; D unclear. CDR3 region: CASRAVGYNQPQHF. The CDR3 bases are TGTGCCAGCAGGGCCGTGGGGTACAATCAGCCCCAGCATTTT.